This T cell receptor (beta chain) was retrieved from a study of T cells in Graves' hyperthyroidism and ophthalmopathy. TCR beta CDR3 region amplification was performed from RNA transcripts. HTBI primers drove first-round RT-PCR of the TCR CDR3. TCRdb analysed the multiplex PCR reads with MiXCR anew, one entry per CDR3 protein. The sample includes around 720,000 distinct CDR3 sequences, just over 35% of them seen just once. The specimen was blood. The TCR was taken from a woman aged 40 to 55 with Graves' hyperthyroidism.

Written as DNA, the CDR3 is TGCGCCAGCAGCACTAATGGACAGGGGACTTTTAGCTATGGCTACACCTTC. It translates to CASSTNGQGTFSYGYTF. The chain is built from TRBV4-1 and TRBJ1-2; the match to TRBD1 covers 9 bases. The CDR3 covers 17 residues. Germline loops: CDR1 MGHRA, CDR2 YSYEKL. V was clipped by 5 bases and J by 4 bases; unmatched bases: 14.